Presented here are 23 T cell receptor beta chains from one specimen sequenced in a study of T cells in women clearing cervical HPV infection. TCRdb keeps only in-frame clones here, not all; method: immunoSEQ multiplex PCR. The table lists about 39,000 clones. Sequences were obtained from blood buffy coat. The receptors shown here come from a woman aged 18 to 75 with a cervical HPV16 infection that either progressed to CIN3+ or cleared (not recorded which).

On this clone itself: The CDR3 extends 3 residues past the end of the read, so its final part is completed from the germline J gene. J is TRBJ1-3 and V is TRBV5-1, with D possibly TRBD1 on 6 matching bases. V was shortened by 5 bases and J by 4 bases, with 13 bases between the two germline ends. CDR3 length: 14 residues. CDR1 is SGHRS and CDR2 is YFSETQ in the germline V gene. The covered CDR3 bases are TGCGCCAGCAGAAACCGGGACATCGGAAACACC. Amino acid sequence: CASRNRDIGNT. The full CDR3 sequence reads CASRNRDIGNTIYF.

Remarks on this clone: The read stops 3 residues short of the end of the CDR3; the missing end is completed from the germline J gene. The chain is built from TRBV5-1 and TRBJ2-7, with 8 bases lining up with TRBD1. With V trimmed by 4 bases and J by 5 bases, 8 bases remained unmatched. Germline V gene lookup returns CDR1 SGHRS and CDR2 YFSETQ. CDR3 length: 14 residues. CDR3 DNA (partial): TGCGCCAGCAGCCCAGGGGGCCTAAGTAACGAG. This sequence encodes CASSPGGLSNE. The whole CDR3 protein reads CASSPGGLSNEQYF.

In regard to this clone: Read coverage stops 3 residues before the CDR3 terminus; the germline J gene supplies the remainder. The chain recombines TRBV7-3 with TRBJ1-1; D might be TRBD1 (5 bases). Trimming cost V 5 bases and J 6 bases, with 13 bases left between them. Germline values: CDR1 SGHTA, CDR2 FQGTGA. This CDR3 has 13 residues. The CDR3 DNA, read in part, is TGTGCCAGCAGCCCAGGGACTATCCCTGAA. Translated, it gives CASSPGTIPE. The CDR3 in full is CASSPGTIPEAFF.

Details on this clone: The read terminates 3 residues ahead of where the CDR3 ends, so the germline J gene completes it. The chain combines TRBV20-1 with TRBJ2-3; weak D call: TRBD2 (6 bases). Per germline, CDR1 DFQATT and CDR2 SNEGSKA (reference sequence). V dropped 6 bases and J dropped 2 bases, with 12 bases sitting between them. The CDR3 extends over 13 amino acids. CDR3 region: CSATRSFTDTQYF. The covered CDR3 bases are TGCAGTGCGACTAGGTCGTTCACAGATACG.

In regard to this clone: The read falls 3 residues short of the CDR3 end, and the missing part is taken from the germline J gene. This chain connects TRBV19 to TRBJ2-3; 9 nucleotides align to TRBD1. The ends lost 4 bases at V and 3 bases at J; junction bases unmatched: 8. This CDR3 is 16 amino acids long. The germline gives CDR1 LNHDA, CDR2 SQIVND (reference sequence). Partial CDR3 DNA: TGTGCCAGTAGTACCACAGGGGGCAAGTCTACAGATACG. Its translation: CASSTTGGKSTDT. From start to end, the CDR3 is CASSTTGGKSTDTQYF.

This CDR3 is CASTPRGNSINEQFF. The sequenced part of the CDR3 DNA is TGTGCCAGCACCCCGCGGGGGAATTCGATAAATGAG. The J gene is TRBJ2-1, the V gene TRBV7-9; 7 bases match TRBD2. The read ends 3 residues shy of where the CDR3 ends; the end is completed using the germline J gene. The CDR3 runs 15 residues. With 7 bases clipped from V and 7 bases from J, the junction kept 13 bases outside the gene matches. CDR1 is SEHNR and CDR2 is FQNEAQ in the germline V gene (reference sequence).

In regard to this clone: The DNA ends 3 residues before the CDR3 does, and the rest of the CDR3 is filled in from the germline J gene. The V and J genes are TRBV19 and TRBJ2-4; the match to TRBD1 covers 8 bases. In germline, CDR1 is LNHDA, CDR2 SQIVND (reference sequence). The CDR3 totals 14 residues. The covered CDR3 bases are TGTGCCAGTACAACAGGGGGTGTTAACTATGGT. Translated, it gives CASTTGGVNYG. The full CDR3 sequence reads CASTTGGVNYGQYF.

Points on this clone: The observed sequence ends 3 residues before the CDR3 terminus, with the missing tail filled in from the germline J gene. The V gene is TRBV2, the J gene TRBJ1-2, with 7 bases lining up with TRBD1. This CDR3 is 15 amino acids long. Germline values: CDR1 SNHLY, CDR2 FYNNEI. CDR3 sequence: CASKQGRSPYNDYTF. CDR3 DNA, as far as it was read: TGTGCCAGCAAACAGGGGAGGAGCCCCTACAATGAC.

Regarding this clone: From the germline J gene comes the end of the CDR3, since the read stops 3 residues before it. The V and J genes are TRBV6-1 and TRBJ2-5; D not certain. Trimming removed 4 bases from V and 5 bases from J, with 11 bases in between. The CDR3 runs to 13 residues. The germline gives CDR1 MNHNS, CDR2 SASEGT. The CDR3 region is CASSVFQVETQYF. CDR3 bases read: TGTGCCAGCAGTGTCTTCCAGGTTGAGACC.

To note about this clone: The read terminates 3 residues before the CDR3 end, so the remaining end is supplied by the germline J gene. V gene TRBV19 combines with J gene TRBJ1-4; no definite D call. Trimming removed 0 bases at V and 8 bases at J, with 13 bases between. The germline V gene has CDR1 LNHDA and CDR2 SQIVND (reference sequence). This CDR3 is built from 15 residues. The CDR3 reads CASSIDAGSMEKLFF. The covered CDR3 bases are TGTGCCAGTAGTATAGATGCAGGCTCAATGGAAAAA.

Regarding this clone: The CDR3 is cut off 3 residues early in the read; its end comes from the germline J gene. This chain connects TRBV18 to TRBJ2-2; tentative D call: TRBD1 (6 bases). This CDR3 comprises 16 residues. V was trimmed by 3 bases and J by 5 bases, leaving 16 bases between them. Per germline, CDR1 KGHSH and CDR2 LQKENI. CDR3 loop: CASSPPGQKGTGELFF. The DNA read from the CDR3 is TGTGCCAGCTCACCCCCTGGACAGAAGGGGACCGGGGAG. Looking up the rest from reference TRBV18 and TRBJ2-2 gives the full variable domain: NAGVMQNPRHLVRRRGQEARLRCSPMKGHSHVYWYRQLPEEGLKFMVYLQKENIIDESGMPKERFSAEFPKEGPSILRIQQVVRGDSAAYFCASSPPGQKGTGELFFGEGSRLTVL.

In regard to this clone: The read comes to an end 3 residues before the CDR3 does, leaving the germline J gene to fill in the end. The same CDR3 is also encoded by other DNA sequences in this sample. This sequence joins TRBV5-1 and TRBJ1-2; the D gene is possibly TRBD1 (6 bases). Per germline, CDR1 SGHRS and CDR2 YFSETQ. The CDR3 length is 15 residues. Between the trimmed V and J ends, which lost 1 base and 2 bases, there was a span of 12 bases. The CDR3 reads CASSLFPGTNYGYTF. The CDR3 DNA, read in part, is TGCGCCAGCAGCTTGTTTCCTGGGACAAACTATGGC.

CDR3 sequence reads: CSVDRGIGEQYF. The CDR3 DNA, read in part, is TGCAGCGTTGACCGGGGGATAGGCGAG. The chain links TRBV29-1 to TRBJ2-7, with D perhaps TRBD2 (6 bases). The read terminates 3 residues ahead of where the CDR3 ends, so the germline J gene completes it. V shed 3 bases and J shed 6 bases, with 12 bases lying between them. CDR1 and CDR2 (germline): SQVTM, ANQGSEA. The CDR3 consists of 12 residues.

This CDR3 reads CASSSSGGFPDTQYF. CDR3 bases read: TGTGCCAGCAGCTCTTCAGGGGGCTTCCCAGATACG. The gene calls are TRBV5-4 and TRBJ2-3; 8 bases agree with TRBD1. With the read ending 3 residues before the CDR3 end, the germline J gene is used to fill in that end. CDR3 length: 15 residues. V shed 3 bases, J shed 4 bases, and the junction held 7 bases outside the gene matches. Germline CDR1 and CDR2: SGHNT and YYREEE (reference sequence).

Worth noting for this clone: The CDR3 extends 3 residues past the end of the read, so its final part is completed from the germline J gene. V and J are TRBV7-8 and TRBJ2-1, with 10 bases identical to TRBD2. Trimming cost V 5 bases and J 0 bases; bases outside gene matches: 1. This CDR3 contains 15 residues. Germline CDR1 is SGHVS and CDR2 is FQNEAQ. The CDR3 bases that were read are TGTGCCAGCAGCCGGACTAGCGGCTCCTACAATGAG. Translated, it gives CASSRTSGSYNE. The entire CDR3 reads CASSRTSGSYNEQFF.

Notes on this clone: The CDR3 end lies 3 residues beyond the end of the read and is filled in from the germline J gene. The chain recombines TRBV7-2 with TRBJ1-2; no definite D call. The V gene's germline CDR1 is SGHTA and CDR2 FQGNSA. The CDR3 length is 15 residues. The CDR3 reads CASSPRGGLSYDYTF. CDR3 bases read: TGTGCCAGCAGCCCCCGGGGAGGGCTATCCTACGAC.

Turning to this clone: The read ends 3 residues early relative to the CDR3; the germline J gene fills the gap. The chain links TRBV7-9 to TRBJ2-4, with D possibly matching TRBD2 (5 bases). CDR3 length: 11 amino acids. Looked up from germline, CDR1 is SEHNR and CDR2 is FQNEAQ (reference sequence). Partial CDR3 DNA: TGTGCCAGCACCACCGCGGGTGGT. This encodes CASTTAGG. The complete CDR3 protein is CASTTAGGQYF.

A note on this clone: The read gets to within 3 residues of the CDR3 end, and the germline J gene fills in the rest. The chain links TRBV5-1 to TRBJ2-4; D not resolved. The ends were cut back, 2 bases at V and 7 bases at J, with 4 bases in the middle. The CDR3 length is 11 residues. CDR1 and CDR2 from the germline V gene are SGHRS and YFSETQ. The DNA read from the CDR3 is TGCGCCAGCAGCTTAAGGAACATT. This codes for CASSLRNI. The whole CDR3 sequence is CASSLRNIQYF.

As regards this clone: The read halts 3 residues ahead of the CDR3 end, with the missing end drawn from the germline J gene. At the DNA level, this CDR3 is encoded by other sequences in the same sample as well. This chain joins TRBV6-1 and TRBJ1-3; a weak D match, TRBD1 (5 bases). The germline CDR1 and CDR2 sequences are MNHNS and SASEGT. The CDR3 consists of 14 residues. With 3 bases removed from V and 3 bases from J, the gap between germline ends came to 9 bases. The CDR3 region is CASSDVTGGNTIYF. Partial CDR3 DNA: TGTGCCAGCAGTGATGTTACAGGTGGAAACACC.

Turning to this clone: The read ends 3 residues early relative to the CDR3; the germline J gene fills the gap. The chain has TRBV19 and TRBJ2-7, with 9 bases identical to TRBD1. Losses at the gene ends were 4 bases for V and 2 bases for J; bases not matched to a gene: 6. The CDR3 totals 15 residues. The germline gives CDR1 LNHDA, CDR2 SQIVND (reference sequence). The CDR3 DNA, read in part, is TGTGCCAGTAGTACCGGGACAGGGTTGACCTACGAG. Translation gives CASSTGTGLTYE. Given in full, the CDR3 is CASSTGTGLTYEQYF.

Comments on this clone: The read finishes 3 residues shy of the CDR3 end, and the germline J gene is used to complete it. The genes are TRBV6-2 or TRBV6-3 and TRBJ1-2; 9 bases map to TRBD1. CDR1 is MNHEY and CDR2 is SVGEGT in the germline V gene. The CDR3 has 13 residues. CDR3 in amino acids: CASHPGQGFGYTF. The sequenced CDR3 bases are TGTGCCAGCCATCCGGGACAGGGATTCGGC.

As concerns this clone: With the read ending 3 residues before the CDR3 end, the germline J gene is used to fill in that end. J is TRBJ2-5 and V is TRBV7-9; D not certain. Germline CDR1 SEHNR, CDR2 FQNEAQ (reference sequence). The CDR3 loop spans 12 amino acids. V lost 6 bases to trimming and J lost 5 bases, with 10 bases between them. The covered CDR3 bases are TGTGCCAGCAGTTTTTTGGCTGAGACC. Amino acids: CASSFLAET. The CDR3 in its entirety is CASSFLAETQYF.

The sequenced CDR3 bases are TGTGCCAGCACCCAGGGACAGGATGATTTCAATGAG. This translates into CASTQGQDDFNE. The whole CDR3 protein is CASTQGQDDFNEQFF. The genes are TRBV5-4 and TRBJ2-1, with TRBD1 identical over 8 bases. The DNA ends 3 residues before the CDR3 does, and the rest of the CDR3 is filled in from the germline J gene. CDR1 and CDR2 from the germline V gene are SGHNT and YYREEE (reference sequence). Trimming cost V 6 bases and J 6 bases; bases outside gene matches: 11. The CDR3 length is 15 residues.